A selection of T cell receptor beta chains follows, all from one sample in a study of HIV-infected patients and healthy controls. TCRdb re-derived calls from the 5' RACE reads in MiXCR, one entry per CDR3 protein. Among 9,500 to 15,000 distinct CDR3 sequences listed, approximately 9.1% were seen once. Material: blood, obtained before antiretroviral therapy. Every receptor here comes from an adult with HIV infection. The donor label of this sample is uncertain. Each CDR3 is given with its conserved first and last residue. A D gene is named only where the DNA matches it firmly. The size field is filled for only some rows; it gives once, few, many or a size class.

TRBJ2-3	TRBV2	many	TRBD1	TGTGCCAGCAGTCCACGGACAGGGGGTGTGACAGATACGCAGTATTTT	CASSPRTGGVTDTQYF
TRBJ2-7	TRBV10-1	many	TRBD2	TGCGCCAGCAGTGACGAGTTCGGGACTAGCGACGAGCAGTACTTC	CASSDEFGTSDEQYF
TRBJ1-2	TRBV20-1	medium-sized	.	TGCAGTGCCCTTATTGGAGGGGTCGGGGCCGGCTACACCTTC	CSALIGGVGAGYTF
TRBJ1-3	TRBV6-1	.	TRBD1	TGTGCCAGCAGTGAAGCAGGGACAGGGAACACCATATATTTT	CASSEAGTGNTIYF
TRBJ2-7	TRBV7-8	many	.	TGTGCCAGCAGCCCGGACCCAAGTTACGAGCAGTACTTC	CASSPDPSYEQYF
TRBJ2-1	TRBV7-9	many	.	TGTGCCAGCAGCTTAGCTGAACTATTCAATGAGCAGTTCTTC	CASSLAELFNEQFF
TRBJ1-1	TRBV5-4	.	.	TGTGCCAGCAGCCGACAGGATCCTGAAGCTTTCTTT	CASSRQDPEAFF
TRBJ2-2	TRBV5-4	medium-sized	TRBD2	TGTGCCAGCAGCTTAGGACTAGCGGGGGACACCGGGGAGCTGTTTTTT	CASSLGLAGDTGELFF
TRBJ2-3	TRBV7-2	many	TRBD2	TGTGCCAGCGGGGATGGGCTAGCGGCAGATACGCAGTATTTT	CASGDGLAADTQYF
TRBJ2-3	TRBV19	few	.	TGTGCCAGTAACTCGGGACGCACAGATACGCAGTATTTT	CASNSGRTDTQYF
TRBJ2-4	TRBV3-1	many	TRBD1	TGTGCCAGCAGCCAAATTACGGGACAGAGGAAAAACATTCAGTACTTC	CASSQITGQRKNIQYF
TRBJ2-1	TRBV2	.	TRBD1	TGTGCCAGCAGTGAAGCGCCTGGACAGGGGGCCGGTGAGCAGTTCTTC	CASSEAPGQGAGEQFF
TRBJ1-1	TRBV5-1	many	TRBD1	TGCGCCAGTCGTACCCCAGGGGGTCTAACTGAAGCTTTCTTT	CASRTPGGLTEAFF
TRBJ1-5	TRBV5-1	many	.	TGCGCCAGCAGCTTGGATGGGGGTTGGGCCCAGCATTTT	CASSLDGGWAQHF
TRBJ2-7	TRBV30	medium-sized	.	TGTGCCTGGAGTGTAAGTGGGACCGGGGACTACGAGCAGTACTTC	CAWSVSGTGDYEQYF
TRBJ1-6	TRBV12-3/TRBV12-4	many	.	TGTGCCAGCAGCCCGGACAGCGCGAATTCACCCCTCCACTTT	CASSPDSANSPLHF
TRBJ2-7	TRBV20-1	many	.	TGCAGTGTTAACTCCGGGACAAGCTACGAGCAGTACTTC	CSVNSGTSYEQYF
TRBJ2-3	TRBV7-9	.	TRBD1	TGTGCCAGCAGCCAGACGACAGGGCATAGCACAGATACGCAGTATTTT	CASSQTTGHSTDTQYF
TRBJ1-1	TRBV30	many	TRBD1	TGTGCTCATGACAGGGGAGACACTGAAGCTTTCTTT	CAHDRGDTEAFF
TRBJ2-1	TRBV12-3/TRBV12-4	many	.	TGTGCCAGCAGTTTAATGGCTGGGACAGAGCAGTTCTTC	CASSLMAGTEQFF
TRBJ1-1	TRBV12-3/TRBV12-4	medium-sized	TRBD1	TGTGCCAGCAGTCAATGGACAGGGGAAAAGAGTGGAATGGCTTTCTTT	CASSQWTGEKSGMAFF
TRBJ2-2	TRBV29-1	.	TRBD1	TGCAGCGTTGAAGAAGTTTGGACAGGGGGCTCCGGGGAGCTGTTTTTT	CSVEEVWTGGSGELFF
TRBJ2-3	TRBV6-1	.	.	TGTGCCAGCACATCGGACAGCAGCACAGATACGCAGTATTTT	CASTSDSSTDTQYF
TRBJ2-2	TRBV6-5	.	.	TGTGCCAGCAGTTACGTTGGCGGATCGAACACCGGGGAGCTGTTTTTT	CASSYVGGSNTGELFF
TRBJ2-5	TRBV12-3/TRBV12-4	many	TRBD2	TGTGCCAGCAGTCCCGGACTAAGCGGGGCCCAGTACTTC	CASSPGLSGAQYF
TRBJ1-4	TRBV5-1	many	.	TGCGCCAGCAAAATCGCCGGGACGGGAAATGAAAAACTGTTTTTT	CASKIAGTGNEKLFF
TRBJ1-5	TRBV7-3	many	.	TGTGCCAGCAGCGACATGGCGCGGACAAAGACCAGCAATCAGCCCCAGCATTTT	CASSDMARTKTSNQPQHF
TRBJ2-7	TRBV6-2/TRBV6-3	.	TRBD1	TGTGCCAGCAGTTCCGGGACAGGGATTGGTAAGCAGTACTTC	CASSSGTGIGKQYF
TRBJ2-1	TRBV7-9	many	TRBD1	TGTGCCAGCAGCTTGGGACAGGGCGGGTACAATGAGCAGTTCTTC	CASSLGQGGYNEQFF
TRBJ1-2	TRBV29-1	many	.	TGCAGCGTTGAAGATCGGTCCAGCTATGGCTACACCTTC	CSVEDRSSYGYTF
TRBJ2-2	TRBV29-1	few	.	TGCAGCGTTGTAGGGTGGGAAGGAGGGGAGCTGTTTTTT	CSVVGWEGGELFF
TRBJ1-2	TRBV6-5	.	.	TGTGCCAGCAGATCCGACAACGACTATGGCTTCACCTTC	CASRSDNDYGFTF
TRBJ2-1	TRBV10-3	many	.	TGTGCCATCAGTGTGGCCAATGAGCAGTTCTTC	CAISVANEQFF
TRBJ2-2	TRBV3-1	many	TRBD1	TGTGCCAGCAGCCCCTCCCCCGGACAGGGGAACACCGGGGAGCTGTTTTTT	CASSPSPGQGNTGELFF
TRBJ1-6	TRBV6-5	many	TRBD1	TGTGCCAGCAGTATAACAGGGGGCTCTGATTCACCCCTCCACTTT	CASSITGGSDSPLHF
TRBJ2-7	TRBV12-5	many	.	TGTGCTAGTGGTTTGTCCCGGCACGAGCAGTACTTC	CASGLSRHEQYF
TRBJ1-5	TRBV20-1	many	.	TGCAGTGCTAGACCACTAAAAGATCAGCCCCAGCATTTT	CSARPLKDQPQHF
TRBJ1-5	TRBV7-9	many	.	TGTGCCAGCAGCTCCGGTTCGTTTAGCAATCAGCCCCAGCATTTT	CASSSGSFSNQPQHF
TRBJ1-1	TRBV24-1	many	.	TGTGCCACCAGTGATTTCTGGGACACTGAAGCTTTCTTT	CATSDFWDTEAFF
TRBJ2-7	TRBV20-1	many	TRBD2	TGCAGTGCTAGCGCTAGCGGGGGGGCCTACGAGCAGTACTTC	CSASASGGAYEQYF
TRBJ1-5	TRBV6-2/TRBV6-3	many	.	TGTGCCAGCAGTTCCCCGGACAGTTATAGCAATCAGCCCCAGCATTTT	CASSSPDSYSNQPQHF
TRBJ1-2	TRBV5-4	medium-sized	.	TGTGCCAGCAGCCACGGACCGGACTATGGCTACACCTTC	CASSHGPDYGYTF
TRBJ2-2	TRBV6-6	many	.	TGTGCCAGCAGTTATCCTGGGGAGCTGTTTTTT	CASSYPGELFF
TRBJ2-7	TRBV7-2	many	TRBD1	TGTGCCAGCAGCCCGACAGGGGGTAGGTCCTACGAGCAGTACTTC	CASSPTGGRSYEQYF
TRBJ1-2	TRBV10-3	many	.	TGTGCCATCAGTGACGGGGTTCAAACCAATGGCTACACCTTC	CAISDGVQTNGYTF
TRBJ1-1	TRBV5-6	medium-sized	.	TGTGCCAGCAGCCCCTCGACAGGCACTGAAGCTTTCTTT	CASSPSTGTEAFF
TRBJ1-1	TRBV7-9	.	.	TGTGCCAGCAGCTTAGGGGGGTTGGTGGCTGAAGCTTTCTTT	CASSLGGLVAEAFF
TRBJ2-1	TRBV18	few	TRBD2	TGTGCCAGCTCACCACCTAGCGGGGGCTCCTACAATGAGCAGTTCTTC	CASSPPSGGSYNEQFF
TRBJ2-7	TRBV4-3	many	.	TGCGCCAGCAGCCCTAGTCCCTCCTACGAGCAGTACTTC	CASSPSPSYEQYF
TRBJ1-1	TRBV11-2	many	.	TGTGCCAGCAGCCTTACAAGGAACACTGAAGCTTTCTTT	CASSLTRNTEAFF
TRBJ2-3	TRBV6-5	.	.	TGTGCCAGCAGTTACTTAGTCCGCGGGGTCGCAGATACGCAGTATTTT	CASSYLVRGVADTQYF
TRBJ1-6	TRBV6-6	few	.	TGTGCTGTGGGGGGCCCCCTCCACTTT	CAVGGPLHF
TRBJ2-7	TRBV10-3	medium-sized	.	TGTGCCATCAGAGGGGGAGGGGGCGGCCACGAGCAGTACTTC	CAIRGGGGGHEQYF
TRBJ1-6	TRBV18	many	TRBD1	TGTGCCAGCTCACCTCGACAGGGGGCTACCTATAATTCACCCCTCCACTTT	CASSPRQGATYNSPLHF
TRBJ2-7	TRBV4-3	.	.	TGCGCCAGCAGCCAAGATCTGGGCCTCAGGGAGCAGTACTTC	CASSQDLGLREQYF
TRBJ2-7	TRBV25-1	many	.	TGTGCCAGCAGTGGTCGCAGGGAAGTAGACGAGCAGTACTTC	CASSGRREVDEQYF
TRBJ2-5	TRBV7-6	.	TRBD1	TGTGCCACGGGGACAGTTGGGGAGACCCAGTACTTC	CATGTVGETQYF
TRBJ1-1	TRBV7-9	many	.	TGTGCCAGCAGCTTAGCGTCGGGGGGGGGATGGACTGAAGCTTTCTTT	CASSLASGGGWTEAFF
TRBJ2-6	TRBV19	few	.	TGTGCCAGTCGAAGTCGCCCTGGGGCCAACGTCCTGACTTTC	CASRSRPGANVLTF
TRBJ2-3	TRBV5-5	many	.	TGTGCCAGCAGCTCAGGGGTAATGGCAGATACGCAGTATTTT	CASSSGVMADTQYF